This T cell receptor beta chain was found in a study of blood T cell repertoires in COVID-19. Across the whole study: Sites across the United States, Italy and Spain contributed samples from acute and convalescent COVID-19. PBMCs, B-cell-depleted T cells, or T cells were the source of the cDNA or gDNA that made up the material.

This clone was seen only a few times. Germline V lookup: CDR1 SNHLY, CDR2 FYNNEI. The CDR3 loop spans 15 amino acids. With V trimmed by 6 bases and J by 9 bases, 17 bases remained unmatched. Original processing methods: Amplification with reference gene primers provided the estimates of nucleated cell counts. The data were produced by immunoSEQ multiplex PCR, yet TCRdb's version contains in-frame clones alone and is incomplete. V, J and clone size are taken as reported in that table, and D and trimming were inferred from the DNA itself. This sample yields 25,000 or so clones, of which 86% are seen a single time; 9.5% to 15% belongs to the top ten.

This chain connects TRBV2 to TRBJ2-7, with TRBD1 matching over 7 bases. The sequencing sample was made of peripheral blood. The sequence derives from a woman older than 75 with active or convalescent COVID-19. DNA for the CDR3: TGTGCCAGCAGCACGACAGGGACGGATCTTGAGTTGCAGTACTTC. Its translation: CASSTTGTDLELQYF.